One sample yielded the 5 T cell receptor beta chains listed below, sequenced in a study of shared clonotypes between healthy human individuals. The protocol was immunoSEQ multiplex PCR, while the TCRdb copy is restricted to in-frame clones and leaves out a portion. The sample lists about 110,000 clones; 55% to 70% were seen once. The sequenced material came from memory CD8+ T cells sorted from blood. The subset denotes: CD45RO+ cells pooled with CCR7-negative TemRA cells. The receptors were sampled from a woman aged 25 to 39 in good health.

This clone occurred a few times. The chain is built from TRBV7-9 and TRBJ1-3; tentative D call: TRBD1 (6 bases). Germline CDR1 SEHNR, CDR2 FQNEAQ (reference sequence). This CDR3 is 16 amino acids long. The ends were cut back, 5 bases at V and 3 bases at J, with 17 bases in the middle. The CDR3 DNA reads as TGTGCCAGCAGCCCCCCGAAAGGGGGAGGTGGAAACACCATATATTTT. Its protein product is CASSPPKGGGGNTIYF.

J is TRBJ2-1 and V is TRBV11-2; D is undetermined. The CDR3 has 14 residues. With 1 base removed from V and 6 bases from J, the gap between germline ends came to 10 bases. CDR1 SGHAT and CDR2 FQNNGV come from the germline V gene. The CDR3 region has the DNA TGTGCCAGCAGCTTAGGGCGCAGGAGCAATGAGCAGTTCTTC. It codes for CASSLGRRSNEQFF.

The chain couples TRBV27 to TRBJ1-4; no clear D gene. The CDR3 totals 14 residues. Germline V gives CDR1 MNHEY, CDR2 SMNVEV (reference sequence). The germline V and J ends were trimmed by 2 bases and 7 bases, with 11 bases remaining between them. In DNA, the CDR3 is TGTGCCAGCAGTTTAATCGTGGGCGGTGAAAAACTGTTTTTT. Protein sequence: CASSLIVGGEKLFF. The complete variable domain, with remaining parts taken from reference TRBV27 and TRBJ1-4, reads EAQVTQNPRYLITVTGKKLTVTCSQNMNHEYMSWYRQDPGLGLRQIYYSMNVEVTDKGDVPEGYKVSRKEKRNFPLILESPSPNQTSLYFCASSLIVGGEKLFFGSGTQLSVL.

This clone was seen more than once but under ten times. The chain links TRBV10-3 to TRBJ1-5; D may be TRBD1 (5 bases). V was shortened by 0 bases and J by 6 bases, with 21 bases between the two germline ends. This CDR3 is built from 18 residues. Germline CDR1 and CDR2: ENHRY and SYGVKD. DNA for the CDR3: TGTGCCATCAGTGAGTCGACGTGGGCAACAGGTCGAGCTCAGCCCCAGCATTTT. This codes for CAISESTWATGRAQPQHF.

The chain is built from TRBV28 and TRBJ2-6, with TRBD2 matching over 11 bases. CDR3 length equals 19 residues. Germline V gene lookup returns CDR1 MDHEN and CDR2 SYDVKM. Trimming cost V 0 bases and J 3 bases; bases outside gene matches: 7. CDR3 nucleotides: TGTGCCAGCAGTTTATGGATGGTAGCGGGAGGGAGTGGGGCCAACGTCCTGACTTTC. This codes for CASSLWMVAGGSGANVLTF.